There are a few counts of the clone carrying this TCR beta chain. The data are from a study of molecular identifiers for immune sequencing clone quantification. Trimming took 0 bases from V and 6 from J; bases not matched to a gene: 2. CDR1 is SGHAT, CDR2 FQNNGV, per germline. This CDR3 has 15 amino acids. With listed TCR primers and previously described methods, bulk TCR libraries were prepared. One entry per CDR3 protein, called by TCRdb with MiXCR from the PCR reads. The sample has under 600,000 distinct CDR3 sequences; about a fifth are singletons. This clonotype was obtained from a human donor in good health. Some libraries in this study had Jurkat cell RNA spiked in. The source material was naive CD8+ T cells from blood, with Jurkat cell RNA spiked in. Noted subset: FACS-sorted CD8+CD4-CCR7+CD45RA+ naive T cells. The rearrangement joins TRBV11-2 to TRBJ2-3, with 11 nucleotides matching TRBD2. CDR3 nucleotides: TGTGCCAGCAGCTTAGAACTAGCGGGGGTGGATACGCAGTATTTT. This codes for CASSLELAGVDTQYF.